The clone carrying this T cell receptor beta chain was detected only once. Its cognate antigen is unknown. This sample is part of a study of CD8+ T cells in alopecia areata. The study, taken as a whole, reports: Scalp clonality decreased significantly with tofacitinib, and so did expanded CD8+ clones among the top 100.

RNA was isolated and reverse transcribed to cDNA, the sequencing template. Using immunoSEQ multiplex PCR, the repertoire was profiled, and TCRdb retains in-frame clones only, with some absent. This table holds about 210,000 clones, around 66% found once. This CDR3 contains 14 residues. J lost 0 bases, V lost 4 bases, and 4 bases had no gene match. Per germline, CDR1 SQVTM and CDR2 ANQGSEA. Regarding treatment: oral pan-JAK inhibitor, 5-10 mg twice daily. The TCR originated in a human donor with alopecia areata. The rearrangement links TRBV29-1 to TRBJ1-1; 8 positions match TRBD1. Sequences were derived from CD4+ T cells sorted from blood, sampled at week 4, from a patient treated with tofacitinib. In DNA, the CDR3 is TGCAGCGTTGGGCAGGGGGCCCTGAACACTGAAGCTTTCTTT. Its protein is CSVGQGALNTEAFF.